This TCR beta chain was sequenced during a study of blood T cell repertoires in COVID-19. Study-wide background: Acute-phase and convalescent COVID-19 samples originated in the United States, Italy and Spain.

As handled by the study authors: Reference gene primer amplification gave nucleated cell count estimates. The assay was immunoSEQ multiplex PCR, and TCRdb's table has in-frame clones only and misses some. V, J and clone size are those of that table, while D and trimming were read from the DNA. This sample has 430,000 or so clones, with 80% to 90% found just once. The CDR3 has 14 residues. Trimming took 4 bases from V and 2 from J, leaving 12 bases between them. CDR1 and CDR2 from the germline V gene are LGHNA and YNFKEQ. The chain recombines TRBV4-2 with TRBJ2-7; D remains unclear. Sequencing was performed on peripheral blood. This receptor was obtained from a man between 18 and 35 years old with COVID-19, enrolled during active disease. CDR3 in amino acids: CASSPDIEPYEQYF. CDR3 in DNA: TGTGCCAGCAGCCCTGACATAGAACCCTACGAGCAGTACTTC.